This TCR beta chain derives from a study of shared clonotypes between healthy human individuals. General study results and limits: When naive CD4 clonotypes were compared across a few donors, about 5% were shared.

Remarks on this clone: What it recognizes is unknown.

Method: immunoSEQ multiplex PCR; TCRdb's copy keeps in-frame clones and lacks some. The sample lists around 1.1 million clones, roughly 80% occurring once. The germline CDR1 and CDR2 sequences are SNHLY and FYNNEI. Trimming shortened V by 6 bases and J by 4 bases, and 12 bases separated the two germline ends. This CDR3 contains 13 residues. Material: memory CD4+ T cells from PBMCs. Sample subset: CD45RA-negative fraction. The chain employs TRBV2 and TRBJ1-2; D not certain. The sequence came from a man between 18 and 29 years old in good health. Some clones in this sample may be carry-over from other donors' samples. The CDR3 spells CASRAEVLYGYTF. The CDR3 DNA sequence: TGTGCCAGCAGGGCGGAAGTCCTCTATGGCTACACCTTC.